These 19 T cell receptor beta chains share one sample of origin, sequenced in a study of identifying expanded T cells in peripheral blood (dated by TCRdb to the late 2010s). The library was built by means of the immunoSEQ multiplex PCR assay. The source is immuneACCESS, and TCRdb retained only in-frame sequences with V and J called. Part of the clones is not carried over; for the studies checked, unresolved V genes explain less than half of this, and the remainder is unexplained. The sample has about 90,000 clones on record, around 86% of them singletons. The ten largest make up roughly 5.5% of the sample. The sequenced material came from blood. These receptors all come from a person aged 18 to 75 in good health.

This chain links TRBV30 with TRBJ1-3; the D is unclear. Germline V gene lookup returns CDR1 GTSNPN and CDR2 SVGIG (reference sequence). V was pared by 4 bases and J by 0 bases, with 7 bases between. The CDR3 extends over 13 amino acids. This chain's CDR3 is CAWTSVSGNTIYF. Written as DNA, the CDR3 is TGTGCCTGGACCTCGGTCTCTGGAAACACCATATATTTT.

In DNA, the CDR3 is TGTGCCAGCGGAGGACAGGCGGCTAATGAAAAACTGTTTTTT. It specifies CASGGQAANEKLFF. The V and J genes are TRBV6-5 and TRBJ1-4; 7 bases are a match to TRBD1. Germline values: CDR1 MNHEY, CDR2 SVGAGI. V shed 8 bases and J 3 bases; nucleotides not matched to a gene: 6. CDR3 size: 14 residues.

The chain has TRBV20-1 and TRBJ2-1; D is undetermined. The CDR3 sequence is 11 residues long. The germline V and J ends were trimmed by 2 bases and 4 bases, with 3 bases remaining between them. Germline V CDR1 and CDR2: DFQATT, SNEGSKA (reference sequence). CDR3 residues: CSARPYNEQFF. CDR3 bases: TGCAGTGCTAGACCTTACAATGAGCAGTTCTTC.

The chain joins TRBV7-8 to TRBJ1-4, with D tentatively TRBD1 (5 bases). From germline, CDR1 is SGHVS and CDR2 FQNEAQ. The CDR3 covers 15 residues. Between the trimmed V and J ends, which lost 5 bases and 4 bases, there was a span of 14 bases. This CDR3 reads CASSRNRRRNEKLFF. The CDR3 DNA reads TGTGCCAGCAGCCGGAACAGGCGCCGTAATGAAAAACTGTTTTTT. The full variable domain, its missing parts supplied by reference TRBV7-8 and TRBJ1-4, is GAGVSQSPRYKVAKRGQDVALRCDPISGHVSLFWYQQALGQGPEFLTYFQNEAQLDKSGLPSDRFFAERPEGSVSTLKIQRTQQEDSAVYLCASSRNRRRNEKLFFGSGTQLSVL.

The chain carries TRBV11-1 and TRBJ1-1; no clear D gene. The CDR3 totals 13 residues. Germline CDR1 and CDR2: SGHAT and FQDESV (reference sequence). The ends were cut back, 3 bases at V and 5 bases at J, with 10 bases in the middle. CDR3 protein: CASSFSSGTEAFF. Here the CDR3 DNA reads TGTGCCAGCAGCTTTTCTTCGGGGACTGAAGCTTTCTTT.

The chain joins TRBV9 to TRBJ1-3; D gene ambiguous. Between the trimmed V and J ends, which lost 0 bases and 0 bases, there was a span of 4 bases. Germline assignment: CDR1 SGDLS and CDR2 YYNGEE. This CDR3 has 14 amino acids. CDR3 loop: CASSVVHSGNTIYF. CDR3 nucleotides: TGTGCCAGCAGCGTAGTACACTCTGGAAACACCATATATTTT.

The gene calls are TRBV19 and TRBJ2-3; tentatively, D is TRBD2 (5 bases). This CDR3 has 16 residues. V was clipped by 2 bases and J by 1 base, with 13 bases between them. Germline-derived CDR1 and CDR2 are LNHDA and SQIVND (reference sequence). Here the CDR3 reads CASSILPGKGTDTQYF. The CDR3 nucleotides read TGTGCCAGTAGTATATTACCGGGAAAAGGCACAGATACGCAGTATTTT.

This chain joins TRBV30 and TRBJ1-5, with 7 bases lining up with TRBD1. The CDR3 contains 15 residues. The junction had 7 bases not matched to a gene; V was cut back by 3 bases and J by 2 bases. CDR1 is GTSNPN and CDR2 is SVGIG in the germline V gene (reference sequence). The CDR3 nucleotides are TGTGCCTGGAGCTCACAGGGGAAGCGCAATCAGCCCCAGCATTTT. It encodes CAWSSQGKRNQPQHF. The full variable domain, in which reference TRBV30 and TRBJ1-5 provide the parts outside the CDR3, is SQTIHQWPATLVQPVGSPLSLECTVEGTSNPNLYWYRQAAGRGLQLLFYSVGIGQISSEVPQNLSASRPQDRQFILSSKKLLLSDSGFYLCAWSSQGKRNQPQHFGDGTRLSIL.

This chain links TRBV11-2 with TRBJ2-7, with 8 nucleotides matching TRBD1. This CDR3 is 17 amino acids long. V dropped 5 bases and J dropped 3; count of bases not matched to a gene: 15. Germline V gives CDR1 SGHAT, CDR2 FQNNGV. The CDR3 nucleotides read TGTGCCAGCAGCCTCCTCGCCGGGACAGGTATTTTCTACGAGCAGTACTTC. It specifies CASSLLAGTGIFYEQYF.

The V call is TRBV4-1, the J call TRBJ1-5; 8 positions match TRBD1. Unmatched junction bases numbered 12, after V lost 2 bases and J lost 0 bases. The CDR3 totals 19 residues. CDR1 is MGHRA and CDR2 is YSYEKL in the germline V gene. The CDR3 sequence: CASSQKTWTGRHSNQPQHF. The CDR3 DNA reads TGCGCCAGCAGCCAAAAAACATGGACAGGGCGGCATAGCAATCAGCCCCAGCATTTT.

This chain links TRBV7-2 with TRBJ2-1, with 10 bases identical to TRBD2. J was trimmed by 7 bases and V by 1 base; bases with no gene match: 4. The CDR3 is made up of 15 amino acids. CDR1 is SGHTA and CDR2 is FQGNSA in the germline V gene. This CDR3 reads CASSLELAGKNEQFF. The CDR3 DNA reads as TGTGCCAGCAGCTTAGAACTAGCGGGGAAGAATGAGCAGTTCTTC.

The J gene is TRBJ1-2, the V gene TRBV7-2; a weak D match, TRBD1 (6 bases). V was trimmed by 11 bases and J by 5 bases, leaving 9 bases between them. The length of the CDR3 is 10 residues. Germline V lookup: CDR1 SGHTA, CDR2 FQGNSA. In DNA, the CDR3 is TGTGCCGTAGGGGGGTATGGCTACACCTTC. Translating gives CAVGGYGYTF.

The chain carries TRBV30 and TRBJ2-1; 9 bases map to TRBD2. This CDR3 has 15 residues. The J segment lost 4 bases and the V segment lost 0 bases, leaving 4 bases of the junction unmatched. Germline V lookup: CDR1 GTSNPN, CDR2 SVGIG (reference sequence). CDR3 sequence: CAWSVGAGGYNEQFF. CDR3 sequence (DNA): TGTGCCTGGAGTGTAGGAGCGGGGGGATACAATGAGCAGTTCTTC.

The chain recombines TRBV30 with TRBJ1-1, with D uncertain. The CDR3 is 13 residues long. Germline assignment: CDR1 GTSNPN and CDR2 SVGIG (reference sequence). Between the trimmed V and J ends, which lost 0 bases and 1 base, there was a span of 6 bases. CDR3 sequence: CAWSVSWNTEAFF. As DNA, the CDR3 is TGTGCCTGGAGTGTATCATGGAACACTGAAGCTTTCTTT.

V is TRBV6-5 and J is TRBJ1-1; 9 bases are shared with TRBD1. This CDR3 is 15 amino acids long. The ends lost 5 bases at V and 3 bases at J; junction bases unmatched: 7. CDR1 and CDR2 from the germline V gene are MNHEY and SVGAGI. The CDR3 DNA is TGTGCCAGCAGTGGACAGGGGATTGTGGACACTGAAGCTTTCTTT. It yields the protein CASSGQGIVDTEAFF.

The chain recombines TRBV7-2 with TRBJ2-2; a weak D match, TRBD1 (6 bases). Germline CDR1 is SGHTA and CDR2 is FQGNSA. The CDR3 runs 17 residues. Trimming removed 5 bases at V and 1 base at J, with 17 bases between. The CDR3 region is CASSLTGQGRNTGELFF. The CDR3 bases are TGTGCCAGCAGCCTCACCGGGCAGGGGCGGAACACCGGGGAGCTGTTTTTT.

This clone was detected once. The chain couples TRBV29-1 to TRBJ2-2; no firm D call. CDR1 SQVTM and CDR2 ANQGSEA come from the germline V gene. Between the trimmed V and J ends, which lost 4 bases and 8 bases, there was a span of 14 bases. The CDR3 is made up of 13 amino acids. CDR3 amino acids: CSVGNGSPGELFF. The CDR3 coding sequence is TGCAGCGTTGGAAACGGCAGTCCGGGGGAGCTGTTTTTT.

The V gene is TRBV7-7, the J gene TRBJ2-5; D remains unclear. Germline lookup yields CDR1 SSHAT and CDR2 FNYEAQ (reference sequence). The CDR3 is 14 amino acids. Trimming shortened V by 3 bases and J by 2 bases, and 10 bases separated the two germline ends. The CDR3 reads CASSLSAKQETQYF. CDR3 bases: TGTGCCAGCAGCTTGTCCGCTAAACAAGAGACCCAGTACTTC.

The chain links TRBV6-6 to TRBJ1-4; 7 bases agree with TRBD1. The CDR3 is 14 amino acids. V lost 6 bases and J lost 8; bases outside the gene matches: 9. Looked up from germline, CDR1 is MNHNY and CDR2 is SVGAGI (reference sequence). CDR3 protein: CASSLRGAGEKLFF. Written as DNA, the CDR3 is TGTGCCAGCAGCCTCAGGGGGGCCGGAGAAAAACTGTTTTTT.